A single sample is the source of the 27 T cell receptor beta chains below, sequenced in a study of Tregs in tolerant kidney transplant recipients. The data were produced by immunoSEQ multiplex PCR, yet TCRdb's version contains in-frame clones alone and is incomplete. The table shows about 240,000 clones, with roughly 80% occurring only once. Sequencing used CD4+ T cells from blood. The receptor source for this set is a human donor in good health.

This chain links TRBV19 with TRBJ2-3; D is perhaps TRBD1 or TRBD2 (5 bases each). Between the trimmed V and J ends, which lost 8 bases and 1 base, there was a span of 13 bases. The V gene's germline CDR1 is LNHDA and CDR2 SQIVND (reference sequence). The CDR3 is made up of 14 amino acids. Here the CDR3 reads CASGAGAGTDTQYF. The CDR3 region has the DNA TGTGCCAGTGGGGCGGGCGCGGGCACAGATACGCAGTATTTT.

This clone has a handful of counts. The chain combines TRBV10-3 with TRBJ1-5, with D maybe TRBD1 (5 bases). V lost 0 bases to trimming and J lost 1 base, with 7 bases between them. There are 15 residues in the CDR3. Germline values: CDR1 ENHRY, CDR2 SYGVKD. CDR3 sequence reads: CAISESGLSNQPQHF. The DNA for the CDR3 is TGTGCCATCAGTGAGTCGGGGCTAAGCAATCAGCCCCAGCATTTT.

This chain connects TRBV19 to TRBJ1-3; 7 bases are a match to TRBD1. J was trimmed by 6 bases and V by 4 bases; bases with no gene match: 6. The CDR3 has 14 amino acids. The germline CDR1 and CDR2 sequences are LNHDA and SQIVND (reference sequence). The CDR3 DNA reads as TGTGCCAGTAGTAAAGGGACAGTGGCAAACACCATATATTTT. Its protein is CASSKGTVANTIYF.

This clone was picked up a small number of times. The genes are TRBV18 and TRBJ2-3, with a weak D call TRBD2 (6 bases). V was cut by 0 bases and J by 3 bases, with 10 bases left in between. The V gene's germline CDR1 is KGHSH and CDR2 LQKENI. This CDR3 is 15 amino acids long. In nucleotides, the CDR3 is TGTGCCAGCTCACCACCGGCGGGGATGACAGATACGCAGTATTTT. It encodes CASSPPAGMTDTQYF.

CDR3 DNA sequence: TGCAGCGTGGCGACAGGGAAAGGTGAAAAACTGTTTTTT. It is translated as CSVATGKGEKLFF. The V gene is TRBV29-1, the J gene TRBJ1-4; 7 positions agree with TRBD1. The CDR3 length is 13 residues. Germline V lookup: CDR1 SQVTM, CDR2 ANQGSEA. Trimming at V came to 6 bases and at J to 7 bases, leaving 8 bases not matched to a gene.

This clone has just a few counts. This chain links TRBV6-5 with TRBJ2-7; 12 bases fit TRBD1. This CDR3 has 15 residues. Germline loops: CDR1 MNHEY, CDR2 SVGAGI. Losses at the gene ends were 7 bases for V and 6 bases for J; bases not matched to a gene: 10. CDR3: CASIEYGTGGAEQYF. In DNA, the CDR3 is TGTGCCAGCATCGAGTACGGGACAGGGGGCGCCGAGCAGTACTTC.

The rearrangement uses TRBV4-1 and TRBJ2-5; 9 nucleotides agree with TRBD1. The closer fit of TRBJ2-7 to the DNA end suggests the J call may be wrong. CDR1 and CDR2 (germline): MGHRA, YSYEKL. The CDR3 has 17 residues. CDR3 region: CASSQGGPGQGTYEQYF. DNA of the CDR3: TGCGCCAGCAGCCAAGGGGGACCGGGACAGGGAACCTACGAGCAGTACTTC.

CDR3 sequence reads: CSARYNEQFF. In nucleotides, the CDR3 is TGCAGTGCTAGGTACAATGAGCAGTTCTTC. The chain links TRBV20-1 to TRBJ2-1; D gene uncertain. The CDR3 totals 10 residues. V was trimmed by 3 bases and J by 4 bases, leaving 1 base between them. Germline-derived CDR1 and CDR2 are DFQATT and SNEGSKA (reference sequence).

The rearrangement links TRBV4-1 to TRBJ2-7; maybe TRBD1 (7 bases). Between the trimmed V and J ends, which lost 5 bases and 4 bases, there was a span of 15 bases. The CDR3 sequence is 14 residues long. The germline gives CDR1 MGHRA, CDR2 YSYEKL. CDR3 loop: CASSIRAGGYEQYF. DNA for the CDR3: TGCGCCAGCAGCATCCGGGCAGGGGGGTACGAGCAGTACTTC.

Concerning this clone: In the same sample, other DNA sequences code for this CDR3. The chain employs TRBV5-6 and TRBJ2-3; the D is unclear. The V gene lost 0 bases and the J gene lost 0 bases, with 8 bases spanning the gap. Germline loops: CDR1 SGHDT, CDR2 YYEEEE. The CDR3 is 15 residues long. The CDR3 sequence: CASSLGSSSTDTQYF. The DNA of the CDR3 is TGTGCCAGCAGCTTGGGCAGTTCTAGCACAGATACGCAGTATTTT.

The gene calls are TRBV6-1 and TRBJ2-1; D gene uncertain. The V end was cut by 6 bases, the J end by 0 bases, with 9 bases between. The CDR3 runs to 14 residues. The germline V gene has CDR1 MNHNS and CDR2 SASEGT. The CDR3 DNA follows: TGTGCCAGCAGGCTAGAGAGCTCCTACAATGAGCAGTTCTTC. Its translation is CASRLESSYNEQFF.

This clone was recorded once. At the DNA level, this CDR3 is encoded by other sequences in the same sample as well. The CDR3 DNA reads TGTGCCAGCAGTTACTTGACGGCGACGGAGTATGGCTACACCTTC. The encoded protein is CASSYLTATEYGYTF. The V gene is TRBV6-5, the J gene TRBJ1-2; D is ambiguous. The V gene lost 1 base and the J gene lost 5 bases, with 14 bases spanning the gap. CDR3 size: 15 residues. The germline gives CDR1 MNHEY, CDR2 SVGAGI.

The chain has TRBV5-4 and TRBJ2-7; 10 bases match TRBD2. This CDR3 has 18 residues. With 0 bases clipped from V and 3 bases from J, the junction kept 12 bases outside the gene matches. The germline V gene encodes CDR1 SGHNT and CDR2 YYREEE (reference sequence). The CDR3 region is CASSLGPMLAGALYEQYF. The CDR3 DNA follows: TGTGCCAGCAGCTTGGGTCCTATGCTAGCGGGAGCTCTCTACGAGCAGTACTTC.

V and J are TRBV2 and TRBJ2-1; tentative D call: TRBD2 (6 bases). Trimming cost V 2 bases and J 10 bases, with 21 bases left between them. The CDR3 covers 16 residues. The germline V gene encodes CDR1 SNHLY and CDR2 FYNNEI. CDR3 bases: TGTGCCAGCAGTGAATTGGCAGTCGGAGGGGTCCGGGAGCAGTTCTTC. Translated, it gives CASSELAVGGVREQFF.

The rearrangement links TRBV19 to TRBJ1-5, with 7 nucleotides matching TRBD1. Trimming at V came to 5 bases and at J to 1 base, leaving 8 bases not matched to a gene. The CDR3 is made up of 16 amino acids. The germline CDR1 and CDR2 sequences are LNHDA and SQIVND (reference sequence). The DNA of the CDR3 is TGTGCCAGTAGTCCCGAATCGACAGGGAGCAATCAGCCCCAGCATTTT. It codes for CASSPESTGSNQPQHF.

This clone appeared once. CDR3 sequence (DNA): TGCGCCAGCACTGTAGGGCCCGGGGTTGAAGCTTTCTTT. It is translated as CASTVGPGVEAFF. This sequence joins TRBV5-1 and TRBJ1-1, with no clear D. Looked up from germline, CDR1 is SGHRS and CDR2 is YFSETQ. The CDR3 extends over 13 amino acids. Trimming shortened V by 6 bases and J by 7 bases, and 16 bases separated the two germline ends.

The sample holds a few counts of this clone. The rearrangement joins TRBV7-9 to TRBJ1-3, with 7 bases lining up with TRBD1. J was trimmed by 7 bases and V by 5 bases; bases with no gene match: 8. Germline V gene sequence: CDR1 SEHNR, CDR2 FQNEAQ (reference sequence). CDR3 length: 14 amino acids. CDR3: CASSPGGAWNTIYF. The CDR3 DNA follows: TGTGCCAGCAGCCCAGGGGGTGCGTGGAACACCATATATTTT.

This rearrangement joins TRBV6-1 to TRBJ2-5; D remains ambiguous. V was cut by 1 base and J by 4 bases, with 7 bases left in between. Germline CDR1 and CDR2: MNHNS and SASEGT. This CDR3 has 13 residues. The CDR3 DNA reads as TGTGCCAGCAGTGAAGACCATGGAGAGACCCAGTACTTC. This sequence encodes CASSEDHGETQYF.

CDR3 DNA: TGCGCCAGCAGGGGGACAGGAGGGATAGATACGCAGTATTTT. Translated, it gives CASRGTGGIDTQYF. The rearrangement joins TRBV10-2 to TRBJ2-3, with 8 bases aligning to TRBD1. Trimming took 6 bases from V and 5 from J; bases not matched to a gene: 7. There are 14 residues in the CDR3. Germline lookup yields CDR1 WSHSY and CDR2 SAAADI.

The rearrangement joins TRBV4-1 to TRBJ1-5; D is perhaps TRBD1 (6 bases). CDR1 is MGHRA, CDR2 YSYEKL, per germline. V was cut by 1 base and J by 2 bases, with 15 bases left in between. CDR3 length: 17 amino acids. CDR3 loop: CASSQVGGVVGNQPQHF. CDR3 DNA sequence: TGCGCCAGCAGCCAAGTCGGGGGCGTGGTGGGCAATCAGCCCCAGCATTTT.

The sample holds a few counts of this clone. This chain uses TRBV6-1 with TRBJ2-5; the D call may be TRBD1 or TRBD2 (6 bases each). This CDR3 is 16 amino acids long. With 3 bases removed from V and 5 bases from J, the gap between germline ends came to 19 bases. Germline CDR1 and CDR2: MNHNS and SASEGT. The DNA for the CDR3 is TGTGCCAGCAGTGATCCGGGGGCCCCGCTCCCGGAGACCCAGTACTTC. Amino acids: CASSDPGAPLPETQYF.

The V call is TRBV14, the J call TRBJ2-5; 11 nucleotides line up with TRBD2. J gave up 7 bases and V 0 bases, and 13 bases lay outside the gene matches. This CDR3 is 18 amino acids long. The V gene's germline CDR1 is SGHDN and CDR2 FVKESK. The CDR3 region has the DNA TGTGCCAGCAGCCAAGAGACTAGCGGGGACATTCGGGGATGGACCCAGTACTTC. Protein sequence: CASSQETSGDIRGWTQYF.

The DNA of the CDR3 is TGTGCCAGCAGTTCGGGACAGGGGGACAATCAGCCCCAGCATTTT. It specifies CASSSGQGDNQPQHF. V is TRBV7-9 and J is TRBJ1-5; the match to TRBD1 covers 11 bases. CDR3 length equals 15 residues. Trimming cost V 6 bases and J 3 bases; bases outside gene matches: 4. Germline V lookup: CDR1 SEHNR, CDR2 FQNEAQ (reference sequence).

The rearrangement uses TRBV19 and TRBJ2-7; D gene ambiguous. Germline V gene sequence: CDR1 LNHDA, CDR2 SQIVND (reference sequence). V was trimmed by 3 bases and J by 5 bases, leaving 11 bases between them. The CDR3 consists of 13 residues. This chain's CDR3 is CASSIGRPHEQYF. The CDR3 region has the DNA TGTGCCAGTAGTATTGGCAGGCCCCACGAGCAGTACTTC.

The V gene is TRBV7-9, the J gene TRBJ1-1, with D hard to call. The germline V gene encodes CDR1 SEHNR and CDR2 FQNEAQ (reference sequence). This CDR3 is built from 13 residues. V shed 1 base and J shed 5 bases, with 8 bases lying between them. CDR3 sequence reads: CASSLEEETEAFF. The CDR3 DNA follows: TGTGCCAGCAGCTTAGAAGAGGAGACTGAAGCTTTCTTT.

This clone was counted only a few times. The chain joins TRBV19 to TRBJ1-5, with D hard to call. Germline-derived CDR1 and CDR2 are LNHDA and SQIVND (reference sequence). The germline V and J ends were trimmed by 4 bases and 2 bases, with 3 bases remaining between them. This CDR3 contains 12 residues. The DNA for the CDR3 is TGTGCCAGTAGTAGGGGCAATCAGCCCCAGCATTTT. Translating gives CASSRGNQPQHF.

The chain employs TRBV12-5 and TRBJ1-2; no definite D call. Trimming shortened V by 0 bases and J by 4 bases, and 21 bases separated the two germline ends. This CDR3 region has 18 residues. Looked up from germline, CDR1 is LGHNT and CDR2 is FRNRAP. The CDR3: CASGLVSSPGPLLYGYTF. The DNA of the CDR3 is TGTGCTAGTGGTTTGGTATCCTCGCCGGGTCCCCTACTCTATGGCTACACCTTC.